Below, 11 T cell receptor beta chains from the same sample are listed, as sequenced in a study of cytomegalovirus exposure and HLA in healthy donors. PCR employed 60 Vbeta and 13 Jbeta primers. The assay was immunoSEQ multiplex PCR, and TCRdb's table has in-frame clones only and misses some. The table records 150,000 to 200,000 clones, under 80% of them present only once. The specimen sequenced was PBMCs. The receptor source for this set is a woman between 45 and 60 years old in good health and CMV-seropositive.

J is TRBJ1-5 and V is TRBV6-1; possibly TRBD1 for D (6 bases). CDR1 MNHNS and CDR2 SASEGT come from the germline V gene. Trimming removed 0 bases from V and 7 bases from J, with 7 bases in between. The CDR3 runs to 13 residues. Here the CDR3 reads CASSEARGQPQHF. The CDR3 bases are TGTGCCAGCAGTGAAGCGAGGGGGCAGCCCCAGCATTTT.

The chain combines TRBV2 with TRBJ2-1; D is uncertain. CDR1 SNHLY and CDR2 FYNNEI come from the germline V gene. The CDR3 spans 12 residues. Deletions cut 5 bases from V and 7 bases from J, with 9 bases between. CDR3 sequence: CASSQRSNEQFF. The CDR3 nucleotides are TGTGCCAGCAGTCAAAGGAGTAATGAGCAGTTCTTC.

V is TRBV13 and J is TRBJ2-7; TRBD2 matches 8 bases. The CDR3 spans 15 residues. CDR1 and CDR2 from the germline V gene are PRHDT and FYEKMQ (reference sequence). The junction had 5 bases not matched to a gene; V was cut back by 0 bases and J by 4 bases. The CDR3, as DNA: TGTGCCAGCAGCTTAGGGCGGGGGGCTTGGTACGAGCAGTACTTC. It specifies CASSLGRGAWYEQYF.

This clone showed up just once. This chain connects TRBV29-1 to TRBJ1-5; D gene unclear. V lost 4 bases and J lost 0, with 10 bases in between. Looked up from germline, CDR1 is SQVTM and CDR2 is ANQGSEA. The CDR3 length is 14 residues. The CDR3 reads CSVVAGNSNQPQHF. CDR3 sequence (DNA): TGCAGCGTTGTGGCAGGCAATAGCAATCAGCCCCAGCATTTT.

The chain joins TRBV4-1 to TRBJ2-5, with 9 positions matching TRBD1. With the DNA end fitting TRBJ2-7 better, the J assignment may be wrong. In germline, CDR1 is MGHRA, CDR2 YSYEKL. The CDR3 spans 14 residues. The CDR3 region has the DNA TGCGCCAGCAGCCAATGGACAGGGGCTCGCGAGCAGTACTTC. Its translation: CASSQWTGAREQYF.

This chain joins TRBV2 and TRBJ1-6; weak D call: TRBD1 (5 bases). Germline V gene sequence: CDR1 SNHLY, CDR2 FYNNEI. This CDR3 contains 13 residues. V was cut by 6 bases and J by 8 bases, with 11 bases left in between. CDR3 residues: CASSWTKDSPLHF. The CDR3 DNA is TGTGCCAGCAGCTGGACAAAGGATTCACCCCTCCACTTT. Drawing the rest from reference TRBV2 and TRBJ1-6, the complete variable domain is EPEVTQTPSHQVTQMGQEVILRCVPISNHLYFYWYRQILGQKVEFLVSFYNNEISEKSEIFDDQFSVERPDGSNFTLKIRSTKLEDSAMYFCASSWTKDSPLHFGNGTRLTVT.

The V call is TRBV11-2, the J call TRBJ2-1; D is unresolved. This CDR3 comprises 12 residues. CDR1 is SGHAT and CDR2 is FQNNGV in the germline V gene. V lost 3 bases and J lost 5, with 5 bases in between. CDR3 residues: CASSFYNNEQFF. CDR3 nucleotides: TGTGCCAGCAGCTTTTATAACAATGAGCAGTTCTTC.

The chain combines TRBV5-6 with TRBJ1-5; 10 bases are a match to TRBD1. The trim removed 2 bases at V and 4 bases at J, leaving 3 bases unmatched. The CDR3 is made up of 15 amino acids. Germline V CDR1 and CDR2: SGHDT, YYEEEE. CDR3 protein: CASSLGTGVNQPQHF. CDR3 bases: TGTGCCAGCAGCTTAGGGACAGGGGTGAATCAGCCCCAGCATTTT.

As to this clone: The germline gene is not matched at one end of the junction; a read error may be the cause. This same CDR3 is encoded by further DNA sequences in the sample. The chain combines TRBV19 with TRBJ1-5, with a weak D call TRBD1 (5 bases). In germline, CDR1 is LNHDA, CDR2 SQIVND (reference sequence). CDR3 length equals 14 residues. CDR3 sequence (DNA): TGCGCCAGTAGTATAGGCCAGGGAGGTCAGCCCCAGCATTTT. This encodes CASSIGQGGQPQHF.

The chain employs TRBV7-3 and TRBJ1-1; a possible D gene is TRBD1 (6 bases). The CDR3 is 13 residues long. Germline V gives CDR1 SGHTA, CDR2 FQGTGA. Trimming removed 1 base at V and 4 bases at J, with 7 bases between. The CDR3 bases are TGTGCCAGCAGCTTAAGAGGGGGCACTGAAGCTTTCTTT. It specifies CASSLRGGTEAFF.

This clone was picked up a small number of times. The chain joins TRBV6-6 to TRBJ1-2; D is possibly TRBD1 (6 bases). Germline values: CDR1 MNHNY, CDR2 SVGAGI (reference sequence). Trimming took off 4 bases at V and 8 bases at J, with 11 bases between the two ends. The CDR3 sequence is 12 residues long. The CDR3 sequence is CASSLYRDGYTF. CDR3 coding DNA: TGTGCCAGCAGTTTATACAGGGACGGCTACACCTTC.